This is a list of T cell receptor beta chains from one sample in a study of shared clonotypes between healthy human individuals. Sequencing was performed with immunoSEQ multiplex PCR; in TCRdb, only in-frame clones are kept and a portion is missing. The table has 550,000 to 850,000 clones, over 60% seen once. The sequenced sample consisted of memory CD4+ T cells sorted from blood. All receptors come from a woman in her twenties or thirties in good health. Both conserved end residues are part of each CDR3. The order of the fields is clone size, D gene, V gene, J gene, CDR3 protein, CDR3 DNA. D genes are given only for firm matches. Where a row states a size, it is once, few, many or the class of an expanded clone; other rows omit it.

NA	NA	TRBV11-2	TRBJ1-5	CASSSQGYQPQHF	TGTGCCAGCAGCTCACAAGGGTATCAGCCCCAGCATTTT
NA	NA	TRBV7-9	TRBJ1-3	CASSLRAAGNTIYF	TGTGCCAGCAGCTTGAGGGCGGCTGGAAACACCATATATTTT
NA	NA	TRBV19	TRBJ2-7	CASSSRQGLGYEQYF	TGTGCCAGTAGTTCGCGACAGGGACTGGGCTACGAGCAGTACTTC
NA	NA	TRBV2	TRBJ2-1	CASSARGGISYNEQFF	TGTGCCAGCAGTGCTCGCGGAGGAATCTCCTACAATGAGCAGTTCTTC
NA	TRBD1	TRBV6-5	TRBJ2-7	CASTQTETGVYEQYF	TGTGCCAGCACCCAAACCGAGACAGGGGTATACGAGCAGTACTTC
many	NA	TRBV6-6	TRBJ2-7	CASTGKSTYEQYF	TGTGCCAGCACGGGGAAATCCACCTACGAGCAGTACTTC
NA	NA	TRBV4-2	TRBJ1-1	CASSNRDKNTEAFF	TGTGCCAGCAGCAACCGGGACAAGAACACTGAAGCTTTCTTT
NA	TRBD2	TRBV5-1	TRBJ2-5	CASSTTSGAQETQYF	TGCGCCAGCAGCACGACTAGCGGAGCCCAAGAGACCCAGTACTTC
NA	NA	TRBV6-1	TRBJ1-2	CASSPAGSHGYTF	TGTGCCAGCAGTCCGGCAGGGTCGCATGGCTACACCTTC
NA	TRBD1	TRBV27	TRBJ1-2	CASSPRTGGDGYTF	TGTGCCAGCAGTCCCAGGACAGGAGGAGATGGCTACACCTTC
NA	TRBD1	TRBV27	TRBJ2-7	CASSLSGTGDSYF	TGTGCCAGCAGTTTATCTGGGACAGGGGACAGCTACTTC
NA	NA	TRBV6-1	TRBJ2-5	CASSGGQFQETQYF	TGTGCCAGCAGTGGGGGGCAGTTCCAAGAGACCCAGTACTTC
once	TRBD1	TRBV6-4	TRBJ1-1	CASKSTGDTEAFF	TGTGCCAGCAAATCCACAGGGGACACTGAAGCTTTCTTT
NA	NA	TRBV6-4	TRBJ1-4	CASSDSRPPEALANEKLFF	TGTGCCAGCAGTGACTCGAGACCCCCTGAGGCATTGGCTAATGAAAAACTGTTTTTT
NA	TRBD2	TRBV5-1	TRBJ2-5	CASSYSGGPQETQYF	TGCGCCAGCAGCTACAGCGGGGGCCCCCAAGAGACCCAGTACTTC
NA	TRBD1	TRBV7-9	TRBJ1-5	CASSSTGEYQPQHF	TGTGCCAGCAGCTCGACAGGGGAATATCAGCCCCAGCATTTT
NA	TRBD1	TRBV5-1	TRBJ1-2	CASSFYGTVNYGYTF	TGCGCCAGCAGCTTTTACGGGACAGTAAACTATGGCTACACCTTC
few	NA	TRBV5-6	TRBJ1-3	CASSRPGVGNTIYF	TGTGCCAGCAGCCGGCCAGGGGTAGGAAACACCATATATTTT